This entry describes one T cell receptor (beta chain). Its antigen is still unknown. The record originates from a study of CD8 T cell repertoires and HIV-1 epitope variants. About the research overall: Twenty-five autologous and known Gag and Nef epitope variant peptides each stimulated T cells separately. Autologous T cell-negative cells served as antigen-presenting cells in equal numbers.

The method was immunoSEQ multiplex PCR; TCRdb's version includes in-frame clones alone and lacks a portion of them. This table has about 4,800 clones, 66% appearing once. V lost 6 bases to trimming and J lost 5 bases; unmatched junction nucleotides: 7. Germline CDR1 reads MNHEY; CDR2 reads SVGAGI. This CDR3 has 15 residues. The chain employs TRBV6-5 and TRBJ2-2; 9 bases align to TRBD1. Sequencing used cultured CD8+ T cells derived from PBMCs. This TCR was sampled from a male donor with HIV. CDR3 protein: CASRDDRGRTGELFF. CDR3 sequence (DNA): TGTGCCAGCAGGGATGACAGGGGGAGGACCGGGGAGCTGTTTTTT.